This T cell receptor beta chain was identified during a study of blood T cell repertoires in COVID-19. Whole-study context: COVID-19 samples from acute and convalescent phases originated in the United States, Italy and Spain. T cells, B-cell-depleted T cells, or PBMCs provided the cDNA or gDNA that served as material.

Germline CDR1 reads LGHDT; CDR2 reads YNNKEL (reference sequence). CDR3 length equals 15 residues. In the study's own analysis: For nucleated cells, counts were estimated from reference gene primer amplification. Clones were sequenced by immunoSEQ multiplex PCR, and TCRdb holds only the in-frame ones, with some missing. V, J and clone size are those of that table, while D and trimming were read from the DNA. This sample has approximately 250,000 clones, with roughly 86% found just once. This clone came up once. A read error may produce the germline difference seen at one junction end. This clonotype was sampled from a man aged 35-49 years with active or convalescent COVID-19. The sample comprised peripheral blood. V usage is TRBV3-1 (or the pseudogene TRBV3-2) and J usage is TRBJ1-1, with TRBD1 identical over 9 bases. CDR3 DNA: TGTGCCAGCAGACAAGAGGACAGGGGTATCACTGAAGCTTTCTTT. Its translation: CASRQEDRGITEAFF.